This T cell receptor beta chain was captured in a study of T cells in Graves' hyperthyroidism and ophthalmopathy. The diagnoses drew upon clinical symptoms, serum thyroxine and TRAb, thyroid ultrasound and orbital computed tomography. It was RNA transcripts that yielded the amplified TCR beta CDR3 regions. The study used the HTBI primer set for a first-round RT-PCR of the TCR CDR3. TCRdb re-analysed the multiplex PCR reads in MiXCR, keeping a single row per CDR3 protein. The data hold hundreds of thousands of distinct CDR3 sequences, with more than 14% observed a single time. At least ten counts were recorded for this clonotype. As yet, its antigen is unknown. CDR3 length equals 14 residues. CDR1 and CDR2 from the germline V gene are LGHDT and YNNKEL (reference sequence). V dropped 4 bases and J dropped 7; count of bases not matched to a gene: 4. Study-wide findings and caveats: Stable hyperthyroidism was separated from ophthalmopathy by a model based on 13 V-J features. Blood shared most expanded thyroid clonotypes above 0.001.

The sample consisted of blood. V is TRBV3-1 and J is TRBJ1-6, with 7 bases that match TRBD1. The source of this sequence is a woman aged 50 to 60 with Graves' ophthalmopathy. CDR3 nucleotides: TGTGCCAGCAGCCGAGAGACAGGGAATTCACCCCTCCACTTT. It yields the protein CASSRETGNSPLHF.